The next 18 T cell receptor beta chains were all read from a single sample in a study of T cell responses to AZD1222 COVID-19 vaccine. Produced via immunoSEQ multiplex PCR; TCRdb's table is partial and in-frame only. This sample has about 120,000 clones; roughly 89% occur once, and the top ten carry 8.4%. The sample was peripheral blood, taken on day 0 of AZD1222 vaccination. The receptor set was obtained from an adult in good health.

Turning to this clone: The junction departs from the called germline gene at one end, perhaps through a read error. The V gene is TRBV5-4, the J gene TRBJ2-6, with D unresolved. The length of the CDR3 is 13 residues. Germline CDR1 reads SGHNT; CDR2 reads YYREEE (reference sequence). The CDR3 DNA reads TGTGCCAGCAGTTTGGGGTGGGCCAACGTCCTGACTTTC. The encoded protein is CASSLGWANVLTF.

The chain carries TRBV7-2 and TRBJ1-5, with D unresolved. The CDR3 sequence is 15 residues long. Germline CDR1 reads SGHTA; CDR2 reads FQGNSA. Trimming cost V 2 bases and J 2 bases, with 10 bases left between them. The DNA of the CDR3 is TGTGCCAGCAGCTTATACCTTGGTGGCAATCAGCCCCAGCATTTT. Its protein is CASSLYLGGNQPQHF.

The rearrangement uses TRBV27 and TRBJ2-1, with 8 positions matching TRBD2. Trimming cost V 2 bases and J 6 bases; bases outside gene matches: 9. Germline values: CDR1 MNHEY, CDR2 SMNVEV (reference sequence). This CDR3 has 16 amino acids. In nucleotides, the CDR3 is TGTGCCAGCAGTTTAGCGGGAGGCCCCATCCTCAATGAGCAGTTCTTC. Its protein is CASSLAGGPILNEQFF.

This chain joins TRBV6-6 and TRBJ1-3; weak D call: TRBD1 (6 bases). Germline V lookup: CDR1 MNHNY, CDR2 SVGAGI (reference sequence). Between the trimmed V and J ends, which lost 4 bases and 2 bases, there was a span of 9 bases. The CDR3 loop spans 14 amino acids. The CDR3 protein is CASSSRTAGNTIYF. CDR3 DNA sequence: TGTGCCAGCAGTTCCAGGACAGCTGGAAACACCATATATTTT.

A word on this clone: This specimen includes other DNA sequences encoding the same CDR3. The chain recombines TRBV9 with TRBJ2-1; maybe TRBD2 (7 bases). CDR3 length: 14 amino acids. Germline CDR1 SGDLS, CDR2 YYNGEE. V lost 2 bases to trimming and J lost 7 bases, with 13 bases between them. The CDR3 DNA sequence: TGTGCCAGCAGCGTTGGCGGGGGCTATAATGAGCAGTTCTTC. Protein sequence: CASSVGGGYNEQFF.

The chain combines TRBV29-1 with TRBJ2-7, with no clear D. Trimming removed 6 bases from V and 3 bases from J, with 9 bases in between. Germline V gives CDR1 SQVTM, CDR2 ANQGSEA. This CDR3 is built from 11 residues. The chain's CDR3 is CSVLKDYEQYF. In DNA, the CDR3 is TGCAGCGTCCTCAAGGACTACGAGCAGTACTTC.

This clone was recorded a few times. This sequence joins TRBV19 and TRBJ2-3, with 11 bases aligning to TRBD2. Trimming cost V 1 base and J 6 bases; bases outside gene matches: 6. Germline CDR1 reads LNHDA; CDR2 reads SQIVND (reference sequence). CDR3 size: 16 residues. The CDR3 sequence is CASSIGIAGGMDTQYF. DNA of the CDR3: TGTGCCAGTAGTATAGGAATAGCGGGGGGGATGGATACGCAGTATTTT.

The chain carries TRBV18 and TRBJ1-1; perhaps TRBD1 as D (6 bases). The V gene's germline CDR1 is KGHSH and CDR2 LQKENI. This CDR3 has 13 amino acids. Trimming cost V 5 bases and J 4 bases, with 11 bases left between them. In DNA, the CDR3 is TGTGCCAGCTCATCTACAGGGACCACTGAAGCTTTCTTT. Translated: CASSSTGTTEAFF.

V and J are TRBV7-9 and TRBJ1-2; D not resolved. The V gene's germline CDR1 is SEHNR and CDR2 FQNEAQ (reference sequence). With 5 bases removed from V and 6 bases from J, the gap between germline ends came to 13 bases. The CDR3 spans 13 residues. CDR3 loop: CASSRDGTDGYTF. The DNA for the CDR3 is TGTGCCAGCAGCCGAGACGGCACCGATGGCTACACCTTC.

The CDR3 nucleotides are TGTGCCAGCAGCTTGGAGGGCAGCGATTACGGGCAGCCCCAGCATTTT. Translation gives CASSLEGSDYGQPQHF. The chain links TRBV5-5 to TRBJ1-5; no reliable D call. V lost 0 bases and J 7 bases, leaving 17 bases between the germline ends. Germline V lookup: CDR1 SGHKS, CDR2 YYEKEE (reference sequence). This CDR3 is 16 amino acids long.

The CDR3 sequence is CASNSQGEAFF. The DNA of the CDR3 is TGTGCCAGCAACTCACAGGGAGAAGCTTTCTTT. V usage is TRBV7-9 and J usage is TRBJ1-1, with D possibly matching TRBD1 (6 bases). Germline CDR1 and CDR2: SEHNR and FQNEAQ (reference sequence). The CDR3 covers 11 residues. V was shortened by 7 bases and J by 8 bases, with 11 bases between the two germline ends.

The chain couples TRBV28 to TRBJ2-2, with TRBD2 matching 7 bases. This CDR3 has 14 residues. V lost 6 bases, J lost 6 bases, and 7 bases stayed unmatched. Germline-derived CDR1 and CDR2 are MDHEN and SYDVKM. CDR3 region: CASSLGGGAGELFF. CDR3 in DNA: TGTGCCAGCAGCCTTGGGGGAGGGGCCGGGGAGCTGTTTTTT. Together with reference TRBV28 and TRBJ2-2, the CDR3 gives the full variable domain: DVKVTQSSRYLVKRTGEKVFLECVQDMDHENMFWYRQDPGLGLRLIYFSYDVKMKEKGDIPEGYSVSREKKERFSLILESASTNQTSMYLCASSLGGGAGELFFGEGSRLTVL.

This clone is a singleton in its sample. The rearrangement uses TRBV29-1 and TRBJ1-1; D might be TRBD1 (5 bases). The CDR3 runs 13 residues. Deletions cut 4 bases from V and 5 bases from J, with 14 bases between. Looked up from germline, CDR1 is SQVTM and CDR2 is ANQGSEA. Here the CDR3 reads CSVVQGGWTEAFF. Here the CDR3 DNA reads TGCAGCGTTGTTCAGGGAGGATGGACTGAAGCTTTCTTT.

The rearrangement links TRBV6-5 to TRBJ1-1, with D possibly TRBD1 on 5 matching bases. Germline CDR1 is MNHEY and CDR2 is SVGAGI. The CDR3 loop spans 15 amino acids. Trimming left V 7 bases short and J 0 bases short, with 15 bases between. CDR3 in amino acids: CASKQLGGVNTEAFF. The CDR3 bases are TGTGCCAGCAAACAACTGGGAGGGGTGAACACTGAAGCTTTCTTT.

This clone was detected only a few times. This chain joins TRBV18 and TRBJ1-5; 8 bases fit TRBD1. Germline CDR1 and CDR2: KGHSH and LQKENI. Unmatched junction bases numbered 11, after V lost 6 bases and J lost 7 bases. The CDR3 is made up of 15 amino acids. As DNA, the CDR3 is TGTGCCAGCTCCTGGGGGCGGGGGACAGGACAGCCCCAGCATTTT. Amino acids: CASSWGRGTGQPQHF.

The rearrangement uses TRBV18 and TRBJ2-1, with 10 bases identical to TRBD2. The germline gives CDR1 KGHSH, CDR2 LQKENI. Trimming at V came to 3 bases and at J to 4 bases, leaving 9 bases not matched to a gene. The CDR3 has 17 residues. The CDR3 DNA reads TGTGCCAGCTCACCTCTCCCCCCTAGCGGGGGATACAATGAGCAGTTCTTC. As protein: CASSPLPPSGGYNEQFF.

CDR3 sequence reads: CSVDGYTNEQFF. CDR3 bases: TGCAGCGTTGACGGCTATACGAATGAGCAGTTCTTC. The chain links TRBV29-1 to TRBJ2-1; unclear D gene. Germline CDR1 SQVTM, CDR2 ANQGSEA. This CDR3 contains 12 residues. Trimming removed 3 bases from V and 7 bases from J, with 10 bases in between.

The J gene is TRBJ2-3, the V gene TRBV28; D call uncertain. This CDR3 contains 15 residues. Germline assignment: CDR1 MDHEN and CDR2 SYDVKM. V was clipped by 4 bases and J by 0 bases, with 11 bases between them. CDR3 residues: CASSSPGLSTDTQYF. The CDR3 DNA sequence: TGTGCCAGCAGTTCGCCCGGCCTTAGCACAGATACGCAGTATTTT. Supplemented by reference TRBV28 and TRBJ2-3, the full variable domain reads DVKVTQSSRYLVKRTGEKVFLECVQDMDHENMFWYRQDPGLGLRLIYFSYDVKMKEKGDIPEGYSVSREKKERFSLILESASTNQTSMYLCASSSPGLSTDTQYFGPGTRLTVL.